The clone carrying this TCR beta chain was observed many times. Its antigen is unidentified. The data stem from a study of tumor and adjacent non-tumor tissue in lung cancer. Study conclusions and caveats: Higher tumor TCR diversity was associated with shorter survival. Top 100 clones took a larger repertoire share in normal lung.

TCRbeta libraries were built with three rounds of nested PCR, modified from ARM-PCR. TCRdb re-derived calls from the multiplex PCR reads in MiXCR, one entry per CDR3 protein. The sample records some 100,000 distinct CDR3 sequences, over 55% being singletons. No cell sorting was done before RNA was extracted from the tissue. This non-tumor lung sample came from over 3 cm beyond the tumor edge. Newly diagnosed lung cancer patients had thoracic surgery in China, August–late 2014, without prior chemotherapy. Trimming removed 5 bases from V and 0 bases from J, with 12 bases in between. Looked up from germline, CDR1 is MNHEY and CDR2 is SVGEGT. CDR3 length: 15 residues.

This clonotype originated in a man between 60 and 75 years old with non-small cell lung cancer. Material for sequencing was distant non-tumor lung tissue. The V call is TRBV6-2 or TRBV6-3, the J call TRBJ2-3; no clear D. CDR3 loop: CASSGGVRSTDTQYF. CDR3 DNA: TGTGCCAGCAGTGGTGGAGTCCGGAGCACAGATACGCAGTATTTT.